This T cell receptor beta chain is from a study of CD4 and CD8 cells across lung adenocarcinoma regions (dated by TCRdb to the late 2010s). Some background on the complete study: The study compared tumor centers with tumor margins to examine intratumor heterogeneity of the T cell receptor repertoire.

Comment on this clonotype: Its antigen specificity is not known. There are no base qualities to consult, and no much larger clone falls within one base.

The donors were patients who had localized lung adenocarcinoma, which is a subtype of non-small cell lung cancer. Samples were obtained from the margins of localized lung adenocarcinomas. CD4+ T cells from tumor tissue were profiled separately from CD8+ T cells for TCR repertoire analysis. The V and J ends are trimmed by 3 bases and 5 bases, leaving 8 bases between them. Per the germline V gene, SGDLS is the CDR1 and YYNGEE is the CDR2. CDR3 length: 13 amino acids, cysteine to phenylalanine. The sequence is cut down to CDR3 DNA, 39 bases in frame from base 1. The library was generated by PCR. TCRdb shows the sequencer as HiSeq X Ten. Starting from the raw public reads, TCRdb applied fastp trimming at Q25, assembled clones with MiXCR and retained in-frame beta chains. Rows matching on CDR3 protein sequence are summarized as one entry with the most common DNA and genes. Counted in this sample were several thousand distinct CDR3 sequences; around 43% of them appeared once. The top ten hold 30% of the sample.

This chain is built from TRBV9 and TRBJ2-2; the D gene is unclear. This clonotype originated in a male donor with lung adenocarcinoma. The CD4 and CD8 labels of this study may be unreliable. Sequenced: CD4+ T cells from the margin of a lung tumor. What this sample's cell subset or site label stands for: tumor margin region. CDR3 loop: CASSASWTGELFF. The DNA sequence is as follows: TGTGCCAGCAGCGCAAGTTGGACCGGGGAGCTGTTTTTT.